This T cell receptor (beta chain) was identified during a study of OX40 agonist ivuxolimab in advanced cancers. Study context: There were three patients with partial responses, one having hepatocellular carcinoma and two cutaneous melanoma.

Assay: immunoSEQ multiplex PCR; the TCRdb copy retains only in-frame clones and omits some. The sample holds about 67,000 clones, around 83% seen once. The V and J ends lost 3 bases and 0 bases, in that order; junction bases with no gene match: 8. The CDR3 loop spans 18 amino acids. The V gene's germline CDR1 is KGHSH and CDR2 LQKENI. About this clone itself: Antigen unknown.

Study findings and constraints: No determination was made of the antigen specificity of the expanded peripheral T cells. Near-lowest levels of clonal expansion characterized partial responders at 0.1-3.0 mg/kg.

The rearrangement links TRBV18 to TRBJ2-6; 7 positions agree with TRBD1. The clonotype comes from an adult with an advanced solid tumor such as melanoma, head and neck, liver or kidney cancer. The specimen comprised CD4+ or CD8+ T cells sorted from blood, sampled in a trial of the OX40 agonist ivuxolimab. CDR3 DNA: TGTGCCAGCTCACCTTGGACAGGTTCCCCCTCTGGGGCCAACGTCCTGACTTTC. Its protein is CASSPWTGSPSGANVLTF.